One T cell receptor beta chain is described in this entry. The antigen is undetermined. A second PCR, run for about 7 to 12 cycles, used a sample-barcoded 5' primer plus a J-beta primer mix. Each of the samples gave a minimum of 2.5 million paired-end reads that contained CDR3. TCRdb reprocessed the 5' RACE reads via MiXCR and lists one record per CDR3 protein. The sample yields over 1,500,000 distinct CDR3 sequences, roughly 52% seen once. This specimen belongs to a study of blood T cells in healthy people across ages. Extractions gave at least 5.5 micrograms of total RNA per sample. Points from the study as a whole: Without sorted subsets, naive and antigen-experienced compartments could not be conclusively compared. Relative to aged donors, long-lived donors carried more naive CD4+ cells and displayed higher diversity.

CDR1 SGDLS and CDR2 YYNGEE come from the germline V gene. Unmatched junction bases numbered 10, after V lost 0 bases and J lost 8 bases. The CDR3 covers 16 residues. This clonotype originated in a woman between 35 and 50 years old in good health. Sequencing was carried out using blood. This chain joins TRBV9 and TRBJ1-4; 7 nucleotides agree with TRBD1. This CDR3 reads CASSVAIYRGDEKLFF. In DNA, the CDR3 is TGTGCCAGCAGCGTAGCTATTTACAGGGGAGACGAAAAACTGTTTTTT.